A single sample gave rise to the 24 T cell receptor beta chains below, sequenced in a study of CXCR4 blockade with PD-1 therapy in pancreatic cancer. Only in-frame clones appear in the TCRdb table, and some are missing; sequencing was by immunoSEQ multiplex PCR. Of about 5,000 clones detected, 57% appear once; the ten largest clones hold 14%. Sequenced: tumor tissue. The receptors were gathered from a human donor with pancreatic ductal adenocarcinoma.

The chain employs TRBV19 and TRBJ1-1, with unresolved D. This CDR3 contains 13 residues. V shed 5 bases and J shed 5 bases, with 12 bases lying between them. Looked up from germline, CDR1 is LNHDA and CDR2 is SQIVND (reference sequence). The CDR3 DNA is TGTGCCAGTAGTTTCCTTCAGGAAACTGAAGCTTTCTTT. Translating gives CASSFLQETEAFF.

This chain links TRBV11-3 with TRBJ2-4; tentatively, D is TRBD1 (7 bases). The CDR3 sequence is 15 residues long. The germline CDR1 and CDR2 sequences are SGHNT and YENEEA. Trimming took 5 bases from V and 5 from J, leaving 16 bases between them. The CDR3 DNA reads TGTGCCAGCAGCCCGGACGGAGGGGGCCAAAACATTCAGTACTTC. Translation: CASSPDGGGQNIQYF.

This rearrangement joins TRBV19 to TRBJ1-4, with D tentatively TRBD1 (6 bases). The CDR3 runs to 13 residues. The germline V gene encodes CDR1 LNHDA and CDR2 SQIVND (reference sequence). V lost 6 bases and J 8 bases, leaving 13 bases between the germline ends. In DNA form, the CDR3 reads TGTGCCAGTAGCCCGCCGGGGGGCGAAAAACTGTTTTTT. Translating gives CASSPPGGEKLFF.

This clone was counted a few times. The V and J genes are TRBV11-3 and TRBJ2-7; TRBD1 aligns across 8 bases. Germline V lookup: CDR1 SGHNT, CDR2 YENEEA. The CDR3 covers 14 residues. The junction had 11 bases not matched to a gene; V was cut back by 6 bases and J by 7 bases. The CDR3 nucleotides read TGTGCCAGCAGTATGGGCAGGGGGCTGGTTGAGCAGTACTTC. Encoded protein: CASSMGRGLVEQYF.

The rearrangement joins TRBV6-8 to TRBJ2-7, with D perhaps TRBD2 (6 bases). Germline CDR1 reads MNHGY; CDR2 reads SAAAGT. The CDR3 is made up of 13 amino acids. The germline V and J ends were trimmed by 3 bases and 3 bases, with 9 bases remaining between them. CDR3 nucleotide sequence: TGTGCCAGCAGTTATAGGGGAGGCTACGAGCAGTACTTC. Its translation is CASSYRGGYEQYF.

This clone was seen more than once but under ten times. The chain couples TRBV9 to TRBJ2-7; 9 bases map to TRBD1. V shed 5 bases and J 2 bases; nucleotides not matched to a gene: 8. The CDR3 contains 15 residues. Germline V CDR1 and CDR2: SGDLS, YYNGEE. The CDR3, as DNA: TGTGCCAGCAGTTGGGGACAGGGACGTGCCTACGAGCAGTACTTC. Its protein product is CASSWGQGRAYEQYF. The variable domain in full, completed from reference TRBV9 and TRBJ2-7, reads DSGVTQTPKHLITATGQRVTLRCSPRSGDLSVYWYQQSLDQGLQFLIQYYNGEERAKGNILERFSAQQFPDLHSELNLSSLELGDSALYFCASSWGQGRAYEQYFGPGTRLTVT.

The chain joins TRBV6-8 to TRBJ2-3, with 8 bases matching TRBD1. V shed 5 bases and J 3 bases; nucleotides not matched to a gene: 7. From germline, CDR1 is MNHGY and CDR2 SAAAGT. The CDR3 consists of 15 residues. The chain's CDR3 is CASSPRQGRTDTQYF. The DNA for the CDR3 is TGTGCCAGCAGTCCCAGACAGGGGCGAACAGATACGCAGTATTTT.

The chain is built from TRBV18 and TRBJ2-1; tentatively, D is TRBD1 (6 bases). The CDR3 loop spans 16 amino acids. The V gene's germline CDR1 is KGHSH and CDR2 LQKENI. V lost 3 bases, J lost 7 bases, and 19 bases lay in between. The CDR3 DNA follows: TGTGCCAGCTCACCGCTACTCAGGGGCGCAGGGAATGAGCAGTTCTTC. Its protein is CASSPLLRGAGNEQFF.

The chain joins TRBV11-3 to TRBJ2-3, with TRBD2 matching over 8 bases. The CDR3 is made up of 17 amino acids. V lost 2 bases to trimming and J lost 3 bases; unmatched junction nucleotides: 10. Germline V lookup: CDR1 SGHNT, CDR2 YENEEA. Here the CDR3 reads CASSLSPRAGETDTQYF. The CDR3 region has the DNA TGTGCCAGCAGCTTAAGCCCCCGAGCGGGAGAAACAGATACGCAGTATTTT.

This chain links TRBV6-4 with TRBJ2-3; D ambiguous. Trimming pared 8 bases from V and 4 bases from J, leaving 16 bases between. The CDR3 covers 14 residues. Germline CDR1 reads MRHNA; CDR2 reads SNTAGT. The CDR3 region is CASAQRPGSDTQYF. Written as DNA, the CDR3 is TGTGCCAGCGCCCAGCGCCCGGGTTCAGATACGCAGTATTTT.

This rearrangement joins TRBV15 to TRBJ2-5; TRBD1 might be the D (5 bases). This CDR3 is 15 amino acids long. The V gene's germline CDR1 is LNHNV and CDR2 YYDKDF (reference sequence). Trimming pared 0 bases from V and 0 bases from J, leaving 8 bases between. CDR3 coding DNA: TGTGCCACCAGCAGAGATACAGGTCACCAAGAGACCCAGTACTTC. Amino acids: CATSRDTGHQETQYF.

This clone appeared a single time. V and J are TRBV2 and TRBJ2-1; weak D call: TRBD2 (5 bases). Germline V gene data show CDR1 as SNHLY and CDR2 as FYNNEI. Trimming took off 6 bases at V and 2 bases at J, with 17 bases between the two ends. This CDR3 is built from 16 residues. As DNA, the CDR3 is TGTGCCAGCAGCGTAGTAAGAAGCGGACCCTACAATGAGCAGTTCTTC. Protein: CASSVVRSGPYNEQFF.

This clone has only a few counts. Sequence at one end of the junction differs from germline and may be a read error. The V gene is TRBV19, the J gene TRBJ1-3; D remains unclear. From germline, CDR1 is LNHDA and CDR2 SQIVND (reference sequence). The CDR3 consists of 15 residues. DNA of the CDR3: TGTGCCAGTAGTATTCGGGCAGCCTCTGGAGACACCATATATTTT. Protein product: CASSIRAASGDTIYF.

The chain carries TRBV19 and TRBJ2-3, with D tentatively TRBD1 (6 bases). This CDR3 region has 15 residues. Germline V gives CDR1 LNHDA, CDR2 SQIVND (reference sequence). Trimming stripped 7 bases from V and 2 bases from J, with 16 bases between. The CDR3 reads CASKGGIGVTDTQYF. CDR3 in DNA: TGTGCCAGTAAAGGGGGAATTGGGGTCACAGATACGCAGTATTTT.

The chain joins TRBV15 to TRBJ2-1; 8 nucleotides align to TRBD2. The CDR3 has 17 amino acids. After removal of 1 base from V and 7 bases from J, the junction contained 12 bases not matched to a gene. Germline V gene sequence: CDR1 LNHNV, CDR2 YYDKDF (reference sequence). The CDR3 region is CATSRVGGPGGPNEQFF. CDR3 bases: TGTGCCACCAGCAGAGTCGGAGGGCCGGGAGGGCCGAATGAGCAGTTCTTC.

The CDR3 here is CASSRPFQPQHF. The DNA for the CDR3 is TGTGCCAGCAGCCGACCTTTTCAGCCCCAGCATTTT. The chain joins TRBV6-8 to TRBJ1-5; D ambiguous. The CDR3 has 12 amino acids. Per the germline V gene, CDR1 is MNHGY and CDR2 is SAAAGT. V dropped 6 bases and J dropped 6 bases, with 9 bases sitting between them.

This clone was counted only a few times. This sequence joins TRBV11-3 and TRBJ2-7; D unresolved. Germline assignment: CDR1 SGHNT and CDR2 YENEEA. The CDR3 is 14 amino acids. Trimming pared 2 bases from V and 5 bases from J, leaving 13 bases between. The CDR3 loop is CASSLYPSLNEQYF. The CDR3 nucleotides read TGTGCCAGCAGCTTATACCCTAGTTTAAACGAGCAGTACTTC.

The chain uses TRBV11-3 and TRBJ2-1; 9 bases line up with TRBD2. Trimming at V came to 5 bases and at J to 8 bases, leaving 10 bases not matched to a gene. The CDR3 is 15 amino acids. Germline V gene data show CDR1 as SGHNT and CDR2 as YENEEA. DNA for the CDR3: TGTGCCAGCAGCCCGGTAGCGGGAGAGGAACATGAGCAGTTCTTC. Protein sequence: CASSPVAGEEHEQFF.

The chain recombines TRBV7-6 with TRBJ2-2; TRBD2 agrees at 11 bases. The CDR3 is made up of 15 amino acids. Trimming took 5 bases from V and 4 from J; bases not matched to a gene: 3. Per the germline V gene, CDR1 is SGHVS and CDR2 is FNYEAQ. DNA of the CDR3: TGTGCCAGCAGCGCGACTAGCGGGACCACCGGGGAGCTGTTTTTT. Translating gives CASSATSGTTGELFF.

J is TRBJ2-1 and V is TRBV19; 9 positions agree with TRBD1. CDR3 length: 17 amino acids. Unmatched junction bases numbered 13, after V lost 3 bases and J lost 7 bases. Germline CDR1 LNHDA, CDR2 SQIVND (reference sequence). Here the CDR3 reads CASSISLTGGSSNEQFF. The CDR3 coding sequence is TGTGCCAGTAGTATCTCACTAACAGGGGGCTCCTCGAATGAGCAGTTCTTC.

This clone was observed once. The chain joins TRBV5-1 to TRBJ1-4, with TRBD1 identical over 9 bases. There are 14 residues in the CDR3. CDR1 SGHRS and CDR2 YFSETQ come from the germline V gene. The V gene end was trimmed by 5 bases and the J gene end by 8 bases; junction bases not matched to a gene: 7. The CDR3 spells CASRFGTGLEKLFF. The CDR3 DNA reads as TGCGCCAGCAGGTTCGGGACAGGGTTGGAAAAACTGTTTTTT.

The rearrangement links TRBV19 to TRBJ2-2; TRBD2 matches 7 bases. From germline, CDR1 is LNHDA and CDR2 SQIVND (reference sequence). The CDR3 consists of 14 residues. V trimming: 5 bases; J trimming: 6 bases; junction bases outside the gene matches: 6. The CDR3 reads CASSAGLVAGELFF. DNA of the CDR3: TGTGCCAGTAGTGCCGGACTAGTCGCCGGGGAGCTGTTTTTT.

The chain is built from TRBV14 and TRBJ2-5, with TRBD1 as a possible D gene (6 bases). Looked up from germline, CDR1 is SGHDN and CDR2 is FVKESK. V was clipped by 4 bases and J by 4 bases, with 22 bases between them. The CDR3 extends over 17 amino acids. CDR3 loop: CASSLGLDSYGLETQYF. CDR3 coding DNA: TGTGCCAGCAGCCTAGGTCTGGACAGTTACGGTTTAGAGACCCAGTACTTC. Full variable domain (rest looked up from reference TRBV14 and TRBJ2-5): EAGVTQFPSHSVIEKGQTVTLRCDPISGHDNLYWYRRVMGKEIKFLLHFVKESKQDESGMPNNRFLAERTGGTYSTLKVQPAELEDSGVYFCASSLGLDSYGLETQYFGPGTRLLVL.

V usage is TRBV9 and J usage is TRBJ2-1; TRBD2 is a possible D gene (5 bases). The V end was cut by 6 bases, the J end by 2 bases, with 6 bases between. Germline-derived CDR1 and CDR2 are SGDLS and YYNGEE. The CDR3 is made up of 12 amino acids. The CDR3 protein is CASKRAYNEQFF. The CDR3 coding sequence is TGTGCCAGCAAGAGGGCCTACAATGAGCAGTTCTTC.